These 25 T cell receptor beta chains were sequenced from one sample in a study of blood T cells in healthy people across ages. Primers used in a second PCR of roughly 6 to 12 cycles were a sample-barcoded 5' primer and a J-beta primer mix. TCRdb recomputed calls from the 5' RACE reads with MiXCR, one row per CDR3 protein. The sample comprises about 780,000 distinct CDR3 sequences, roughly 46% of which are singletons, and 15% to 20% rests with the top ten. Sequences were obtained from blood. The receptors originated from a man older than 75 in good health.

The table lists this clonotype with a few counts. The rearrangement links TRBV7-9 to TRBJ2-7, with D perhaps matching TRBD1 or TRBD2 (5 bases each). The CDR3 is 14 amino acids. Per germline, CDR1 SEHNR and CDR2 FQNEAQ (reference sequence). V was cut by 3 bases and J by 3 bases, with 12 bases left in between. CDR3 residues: CASSFSGTFYEQYF. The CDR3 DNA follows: TGTGCCAGCAGCTTCTCCGGGACCTTCTACGAGCAGTACTTC.

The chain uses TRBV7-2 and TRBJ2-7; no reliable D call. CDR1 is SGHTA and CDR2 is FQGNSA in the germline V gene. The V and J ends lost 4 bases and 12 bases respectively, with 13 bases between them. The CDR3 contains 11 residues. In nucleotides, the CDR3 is TGTGCCAGCAGCTCACAAGAGACCCGGTACTTC. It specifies CASSSQETRYF.

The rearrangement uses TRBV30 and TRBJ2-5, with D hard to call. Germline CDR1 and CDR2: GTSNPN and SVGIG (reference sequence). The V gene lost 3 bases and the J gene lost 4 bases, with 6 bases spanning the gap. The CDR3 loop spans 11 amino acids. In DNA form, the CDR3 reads TGTGCCTGGAGAAATCCAGAGACCCAGTACTTC. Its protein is CAWRNPETQYF.

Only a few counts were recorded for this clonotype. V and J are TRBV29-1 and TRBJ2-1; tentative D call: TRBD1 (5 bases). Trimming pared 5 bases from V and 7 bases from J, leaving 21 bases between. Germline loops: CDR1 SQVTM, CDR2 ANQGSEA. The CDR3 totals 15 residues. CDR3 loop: CSVPQGRDFGNEQFF. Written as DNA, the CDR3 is TGCAGCGTTCCGCAGGGTAGGGATTTCGGGAATGAGCAGTTCTTC.

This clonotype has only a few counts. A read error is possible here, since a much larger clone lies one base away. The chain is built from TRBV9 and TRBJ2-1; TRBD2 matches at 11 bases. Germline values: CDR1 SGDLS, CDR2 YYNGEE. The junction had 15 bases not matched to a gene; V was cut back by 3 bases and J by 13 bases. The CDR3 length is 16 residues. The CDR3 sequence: CASSAGLAGVRETQFF. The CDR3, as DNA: TGTGCCAGCAGCGCCGGACTAGCGGGCGTCCGAGAGACCCAGTTCTTC. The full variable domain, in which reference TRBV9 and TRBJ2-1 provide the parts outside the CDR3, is DSGVTQTPKHLITATGQRVTLRCSPRSGDLSVYWYQQSLDQGLQFLIQYYNGEERAKGNILERFSAQQFPDLHSELNLSSLELGDSALYFCASSAGLAGVRETQFFGPGTRLTVL.

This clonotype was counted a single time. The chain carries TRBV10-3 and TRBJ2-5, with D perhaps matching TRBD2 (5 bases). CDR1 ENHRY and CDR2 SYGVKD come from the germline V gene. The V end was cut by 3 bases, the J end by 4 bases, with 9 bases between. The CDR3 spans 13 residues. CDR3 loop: CAISDRTGETQYF. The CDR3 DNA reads TGTGCCATCAGTGACAGGACTGGAGAGACCCAGTACTTC.

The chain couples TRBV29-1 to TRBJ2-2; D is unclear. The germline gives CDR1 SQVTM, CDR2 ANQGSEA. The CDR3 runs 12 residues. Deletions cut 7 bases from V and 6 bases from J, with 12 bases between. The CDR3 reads CSGESRPGELFF. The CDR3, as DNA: TGCAGCGGCGAAAGTCGCCCCGGGGAGCTGTTTTTT.

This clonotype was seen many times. The CDR3 DNA sequence: TGTGCCAGCAGCACCGGGACTAGCGGAGAGCAGTACTTC. Residues: CASSTGTSGEQYF. The V and J genes are TRBV12-3 or TRBV12-4 and TRBJ2-7; 11 bases match TRBD2. V lost 6 bases, J lost 7 bases, and 5 bases stayed unmatched. The CDR3 is 13 residues long.

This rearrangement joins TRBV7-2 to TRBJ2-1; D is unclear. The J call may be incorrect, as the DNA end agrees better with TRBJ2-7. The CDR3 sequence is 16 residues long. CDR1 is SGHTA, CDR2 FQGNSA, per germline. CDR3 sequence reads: CASSLNQALSYNEQYF. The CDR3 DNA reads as TGTGCCAGCAGCTTGAATCAAGCCCTTTCCTACAATGAGCAGTACTTC.

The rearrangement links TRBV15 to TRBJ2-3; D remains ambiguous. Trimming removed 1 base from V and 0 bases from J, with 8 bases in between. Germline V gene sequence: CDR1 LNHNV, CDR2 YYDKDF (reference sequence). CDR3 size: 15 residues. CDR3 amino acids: CATSRGDLSTDTQYF. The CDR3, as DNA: TGTGCCACCAGCAGAGGTGACCTTAGCACAGATACGCAGTATTTT.

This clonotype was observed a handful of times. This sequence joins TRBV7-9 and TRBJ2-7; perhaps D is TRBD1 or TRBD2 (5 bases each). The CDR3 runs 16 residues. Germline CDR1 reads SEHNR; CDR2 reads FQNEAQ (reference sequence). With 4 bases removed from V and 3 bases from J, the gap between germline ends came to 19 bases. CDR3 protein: CASSSFYRDRNYEQYF. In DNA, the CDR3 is TGTGCCAGCAGCTCCTTCTACCGGGACCGGAACTACGAGCAGTACTTC.

This chain's CDR3 is CASSIDSLYGYTF. The CDR3 DNA follows: TGTGCCAGTAGTATTGACAGCCTCTATGGCTACACCTTC. V usage is TRBV19 and J usage is TRBJ1-2, with D tentatively TRBD1 (5 bases). The CDR3 extends over 13 amino acids. Germline CDR1 is LNHDA and CDR2 is SQIVND (reference sequence). With 3 bases removed from V and 4 bases from J, the gap between germline ends came to 9 bases.

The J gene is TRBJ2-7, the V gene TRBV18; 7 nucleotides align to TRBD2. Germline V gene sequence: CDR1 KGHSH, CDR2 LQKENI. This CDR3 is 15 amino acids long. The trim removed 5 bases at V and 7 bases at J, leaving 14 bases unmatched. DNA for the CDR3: TGTGCCAGCTCATCAGGTGGCGGGGGAGCGGGTGAGCAGTACTTC. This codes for CASSSGGGGAGEQYF.

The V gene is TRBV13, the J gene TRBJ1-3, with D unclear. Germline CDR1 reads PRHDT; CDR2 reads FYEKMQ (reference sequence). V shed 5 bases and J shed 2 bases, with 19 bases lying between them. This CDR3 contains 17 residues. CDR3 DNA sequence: TGTGCCAGCAGCGACCGGACCGCTTCAATCCCTGGAAACACCATATATTTT. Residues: CASSDRTASIPGNTIYF. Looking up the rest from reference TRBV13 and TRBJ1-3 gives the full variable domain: AAGVIQSPRHLIKEKRETATLKCYPIPRHDTVYWYQQGPGQDPQFLISFYEKMQSDKGSIPDRFSAQQFSDYHSELNMSSLELGDSALYFCASSDRTASIPGNTIYFGEGSWLTVV.

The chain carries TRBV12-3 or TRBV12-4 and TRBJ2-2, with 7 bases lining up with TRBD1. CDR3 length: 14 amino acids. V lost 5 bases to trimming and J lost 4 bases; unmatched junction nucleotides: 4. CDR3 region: CASSRQGSTGELFF. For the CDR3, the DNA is TGTGCCAGCAGTCGACAGGGAAGCACCGGGGAGCTGTTTTTT.

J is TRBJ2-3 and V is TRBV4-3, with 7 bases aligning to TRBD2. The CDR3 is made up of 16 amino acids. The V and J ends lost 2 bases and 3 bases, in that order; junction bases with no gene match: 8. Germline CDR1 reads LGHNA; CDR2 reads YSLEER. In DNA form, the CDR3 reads TGCGCCAGCAGCCAACTTCCAGGACTAGGAACAGATACGCAGTATTTT. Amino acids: CASSQLPGLGTDTQYF.

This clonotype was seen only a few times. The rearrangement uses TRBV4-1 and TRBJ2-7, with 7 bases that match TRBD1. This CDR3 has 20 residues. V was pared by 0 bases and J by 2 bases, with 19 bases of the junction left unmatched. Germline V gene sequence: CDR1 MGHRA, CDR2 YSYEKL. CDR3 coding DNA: TGCGCCAGCAGCCAAGATAGGACAGGTTTATCTAAAAGGCCTACCTACGAGCAGTACTTC. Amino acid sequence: CASSQDRTGLSKRPTYEQYF.

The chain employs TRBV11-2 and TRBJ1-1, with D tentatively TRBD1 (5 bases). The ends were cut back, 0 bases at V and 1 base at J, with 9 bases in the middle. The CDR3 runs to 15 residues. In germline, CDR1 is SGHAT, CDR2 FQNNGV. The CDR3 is CASSLDGHPNTEAFF. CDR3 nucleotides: TGTGCCAGCAGCTTAGACGGACACCCGAACACTGAAGCTTTCTTT.

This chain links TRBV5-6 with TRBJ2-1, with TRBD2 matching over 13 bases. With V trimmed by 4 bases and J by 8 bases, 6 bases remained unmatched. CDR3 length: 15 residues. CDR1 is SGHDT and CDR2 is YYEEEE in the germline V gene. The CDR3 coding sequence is TGTGCCAGCAGCATAGGACTAGCGGGAGTATATGAGCAGTTCTTC. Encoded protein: CASSIGLAGVYEQFF.

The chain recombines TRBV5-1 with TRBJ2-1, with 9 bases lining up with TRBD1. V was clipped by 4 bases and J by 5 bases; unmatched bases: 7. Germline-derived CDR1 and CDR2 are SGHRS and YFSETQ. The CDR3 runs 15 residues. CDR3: CASSGGQGPHNEQFF. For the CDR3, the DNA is TGCGCCAGCAGCGGCGGACAGGGGCCCCACAATGAGCAGTTCTTC.

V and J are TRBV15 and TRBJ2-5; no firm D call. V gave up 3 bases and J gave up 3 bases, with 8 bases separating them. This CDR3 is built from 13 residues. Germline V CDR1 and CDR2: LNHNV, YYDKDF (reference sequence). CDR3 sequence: CATSRGLEETQYF. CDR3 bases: TGTGCCACCAGCAGGGGATTGGAAGAGACCCAGTACTTC.

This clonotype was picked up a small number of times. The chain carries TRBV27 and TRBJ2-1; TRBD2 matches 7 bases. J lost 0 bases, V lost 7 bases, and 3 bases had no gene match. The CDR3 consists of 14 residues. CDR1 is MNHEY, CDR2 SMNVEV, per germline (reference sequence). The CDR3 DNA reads TGTGCCAGCACCCGGGGGGTCTCCTACAATGAGCAGTTCTTC. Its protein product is CASTRGVSYNEQFF.

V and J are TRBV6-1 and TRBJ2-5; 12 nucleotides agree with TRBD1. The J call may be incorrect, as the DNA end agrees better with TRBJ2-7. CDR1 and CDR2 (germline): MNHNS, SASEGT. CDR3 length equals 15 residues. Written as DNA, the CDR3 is TGTGCCAGCAGTGCCTCCGGGACAGGGGGCAGCGAGCAGTACTTC. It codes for CASSASGTGGSEQYF.

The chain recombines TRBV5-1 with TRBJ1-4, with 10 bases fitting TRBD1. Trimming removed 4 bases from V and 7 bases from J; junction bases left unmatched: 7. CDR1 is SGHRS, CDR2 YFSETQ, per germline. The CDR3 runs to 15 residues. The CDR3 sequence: CASSEDRGLSEKLFF. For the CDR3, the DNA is TGCGCCAGCAGCGAAGACAGGGGGCTATCTGAAAAACTGTTTTTT.

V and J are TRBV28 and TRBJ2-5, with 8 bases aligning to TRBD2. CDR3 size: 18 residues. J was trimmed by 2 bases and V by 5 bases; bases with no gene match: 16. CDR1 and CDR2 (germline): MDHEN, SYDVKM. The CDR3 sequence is CASSALTRASGQQETQYF. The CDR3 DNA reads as TGTGCCAGCAGTGCTCTCACTCGGGCTAGCGGGCAACAAGAGACCCAGTACTTC.